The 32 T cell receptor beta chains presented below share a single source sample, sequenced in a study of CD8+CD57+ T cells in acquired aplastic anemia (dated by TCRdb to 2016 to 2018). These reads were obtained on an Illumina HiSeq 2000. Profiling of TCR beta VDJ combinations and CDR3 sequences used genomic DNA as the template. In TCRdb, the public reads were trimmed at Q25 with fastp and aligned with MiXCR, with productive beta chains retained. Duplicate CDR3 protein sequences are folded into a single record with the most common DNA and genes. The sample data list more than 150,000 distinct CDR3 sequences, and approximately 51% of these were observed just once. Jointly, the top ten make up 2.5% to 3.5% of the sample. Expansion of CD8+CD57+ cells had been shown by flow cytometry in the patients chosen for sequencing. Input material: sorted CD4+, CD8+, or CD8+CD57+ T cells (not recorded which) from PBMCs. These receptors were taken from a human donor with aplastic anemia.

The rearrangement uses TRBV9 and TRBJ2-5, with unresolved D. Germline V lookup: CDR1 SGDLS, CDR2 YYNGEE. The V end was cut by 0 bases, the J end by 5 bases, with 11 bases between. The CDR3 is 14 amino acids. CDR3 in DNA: TGTGCCAGCAGCGTAGCTCCAGAATCGGAGACCCAGTACTTC. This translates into CASSVAPESETQYF. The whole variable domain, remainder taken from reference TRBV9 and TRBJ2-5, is DSGVTQTPKHLITATGQRVTLRCSPRSGDLSVYWYQQSLDQGLQFLIQYYNGEERAKGNILERFSAQQFPDLHSELNLSSLELGDSALYFCASSVAPESETQYFGPGTRLLVL.

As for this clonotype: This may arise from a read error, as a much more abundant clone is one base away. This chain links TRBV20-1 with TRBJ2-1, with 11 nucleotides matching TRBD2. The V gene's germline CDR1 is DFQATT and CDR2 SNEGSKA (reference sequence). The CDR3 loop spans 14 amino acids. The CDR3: CSAAGLAGPNEQSF. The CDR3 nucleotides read TGCAGTGCCGCAGGACTAGCGGGCCCCAATGAGCAGTCCTTC.

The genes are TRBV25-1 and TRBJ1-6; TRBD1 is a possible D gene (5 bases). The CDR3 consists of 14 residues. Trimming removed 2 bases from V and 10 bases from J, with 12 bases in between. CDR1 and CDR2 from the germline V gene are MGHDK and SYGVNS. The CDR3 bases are TGTGCCAGCAGTGAACCGACAGTGGGATCACCCCTCCACTTT. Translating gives CASSEPTVGSPLHF. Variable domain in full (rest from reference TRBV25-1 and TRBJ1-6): EADIYQTPRYLVIGTGKKITLECSQTMGHDKMYWYQQDPGMELHLIHYSYGVNSTEKGDLSSESTVSRIRTEHFPLTLESARPSHTSQYLCASSEPTVGSPLHFGNGTRLTVT.

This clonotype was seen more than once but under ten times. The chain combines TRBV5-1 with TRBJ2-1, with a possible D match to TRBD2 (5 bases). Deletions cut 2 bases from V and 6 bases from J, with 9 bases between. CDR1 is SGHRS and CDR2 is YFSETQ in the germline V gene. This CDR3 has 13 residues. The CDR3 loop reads CASSFLLGNEQFF. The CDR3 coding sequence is TGCGCCAGCAGCTTCCTACTAGGCAATGAGCAGTTCTTC.

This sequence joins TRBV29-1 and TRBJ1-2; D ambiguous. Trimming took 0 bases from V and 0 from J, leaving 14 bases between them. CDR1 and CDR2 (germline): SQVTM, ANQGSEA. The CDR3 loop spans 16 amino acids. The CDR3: CSVEDLVAVANYGYTF. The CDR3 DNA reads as TGCAGCGTTGAAGATCTAGTGGCGGTAGCTAACTATGGCTACACCTTC.

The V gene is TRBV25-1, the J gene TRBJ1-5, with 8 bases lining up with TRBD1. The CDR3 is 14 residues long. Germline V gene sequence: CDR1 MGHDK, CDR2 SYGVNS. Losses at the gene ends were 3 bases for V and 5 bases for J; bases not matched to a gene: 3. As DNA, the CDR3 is TGTGCCAGCAGTGATATGGACAGGGATCAGCCCCAGCATTTT. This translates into CASSDMDRDQPQHF.

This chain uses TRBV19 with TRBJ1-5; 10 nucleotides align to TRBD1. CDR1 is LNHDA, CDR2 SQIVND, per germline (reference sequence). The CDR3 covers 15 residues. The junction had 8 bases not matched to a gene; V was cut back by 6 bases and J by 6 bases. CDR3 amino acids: CASRMTGGASQPQHF. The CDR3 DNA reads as TGTGCCAGTAGGATGACAGGGGGCGCAAGTCAGCCCCAGCATTTT. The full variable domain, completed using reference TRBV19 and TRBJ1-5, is DGGITQSPKYLFRKEGQNVTLSCEQNLNHDAMYWYRQDPGQGLRLIYYSQIVNDFQKGDIAEGYSVSREKKESFPLTVTSAQKNPTAFYLCASRMTGGASQPQHFGDGTRLSIL.

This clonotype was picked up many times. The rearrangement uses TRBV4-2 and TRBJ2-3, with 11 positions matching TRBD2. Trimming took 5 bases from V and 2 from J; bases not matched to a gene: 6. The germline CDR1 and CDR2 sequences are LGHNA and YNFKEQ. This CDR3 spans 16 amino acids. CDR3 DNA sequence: TGTGCCAGCAGCAGCCCGACTAGCGGGACCACAGATACGCAGTATTTT. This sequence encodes CASSSPTSGTTDTQYF.

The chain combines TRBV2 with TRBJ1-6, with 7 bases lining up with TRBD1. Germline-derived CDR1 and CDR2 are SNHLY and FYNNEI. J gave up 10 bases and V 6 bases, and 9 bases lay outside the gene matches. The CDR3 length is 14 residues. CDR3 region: CASRGQIGMSPLHF. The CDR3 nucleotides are TGTGCCAGCAGGGGACAGATTGGGATGTCACCCCTCCACTTT.

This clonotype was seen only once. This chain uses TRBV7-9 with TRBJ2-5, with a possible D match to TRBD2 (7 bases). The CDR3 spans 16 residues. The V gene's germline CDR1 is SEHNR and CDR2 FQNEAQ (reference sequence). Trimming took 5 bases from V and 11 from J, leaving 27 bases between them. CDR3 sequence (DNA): TGTGCCAGCAGCCCGGGGGTTCGGACCGGGGGGCCTGAGCAGTACTTC. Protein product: CASSPGVRTGGPEQYF.

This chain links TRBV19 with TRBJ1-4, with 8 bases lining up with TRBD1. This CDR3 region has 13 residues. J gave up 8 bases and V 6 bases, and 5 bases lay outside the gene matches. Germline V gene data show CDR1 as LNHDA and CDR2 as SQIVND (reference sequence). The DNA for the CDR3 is TGTGCCAGTAGCCAGGGGGCGCGGGAAAAACTGTTTTTT. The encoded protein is CASSQGAREKLFF.

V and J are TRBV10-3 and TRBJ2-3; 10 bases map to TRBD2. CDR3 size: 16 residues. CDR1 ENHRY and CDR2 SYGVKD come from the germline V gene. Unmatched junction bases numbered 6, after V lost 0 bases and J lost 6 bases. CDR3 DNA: TGTGCCATCAGTGAGTCAGGGCTAGCGGGGGAGGATACGCAGTATTTT. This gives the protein CAISESGLAGEDTQYF.

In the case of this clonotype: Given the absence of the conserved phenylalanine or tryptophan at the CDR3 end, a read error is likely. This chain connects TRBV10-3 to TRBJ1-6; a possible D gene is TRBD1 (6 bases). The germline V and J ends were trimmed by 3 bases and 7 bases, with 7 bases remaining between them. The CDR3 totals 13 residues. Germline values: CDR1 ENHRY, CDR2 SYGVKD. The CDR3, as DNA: TGTGCCATCAGTGAAAGGGGGAATTCACCCCTCCACTCT. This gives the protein CAISERGNSPLHS.

The CDR3 loop reads CSGWTSAIGEQYF. CDR3 sequence (DNA): TGCAGCGGGTGGACTAGCGCCATCGGCGAGCAGTACTTC. The rearrangement links TRBV29-1 to TRBJ2-7, with TRBD2 matching 9 bases. Germline lookup yields CDR1 SQVTM and CDR2 ANQGSEA. This CDR3 has 13 residues. V lost 7 bases to trimming and J lost 6 bases; unmatched junction nucleotides: 10.

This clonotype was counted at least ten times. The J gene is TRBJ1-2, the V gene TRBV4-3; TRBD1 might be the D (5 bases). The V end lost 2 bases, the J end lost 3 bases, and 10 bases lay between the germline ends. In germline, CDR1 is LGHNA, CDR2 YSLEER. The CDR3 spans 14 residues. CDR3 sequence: CASSQMGDHYGYTF. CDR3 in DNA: TGCGCCAGCAGCCAAATGGGGGACCACTATGGCTACACCTTC.

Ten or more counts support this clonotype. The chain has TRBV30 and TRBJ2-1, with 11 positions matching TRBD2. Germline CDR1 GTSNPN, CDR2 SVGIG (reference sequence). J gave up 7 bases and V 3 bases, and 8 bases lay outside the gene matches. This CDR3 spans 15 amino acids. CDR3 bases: TGTGCCTGGAGGACTAGCGGGATCGGCAGGAATGAGCAGTTCTTC. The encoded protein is CAWRTSGIGRNEQFF.

Here the CDR3 DNA reads TGTGCCATCAGTGATAGGGGGGGCTACGAGCAGTACGTC. It codes for CAISDRGGYEQYV. The chain couples TRBV24-1 to TRBJ2-7; maybe TRBD2 (7 bases). The CDR3 has 13 amino acids. Germline CDR1 reads KGHDR; CDR2 reads SFDVKD.

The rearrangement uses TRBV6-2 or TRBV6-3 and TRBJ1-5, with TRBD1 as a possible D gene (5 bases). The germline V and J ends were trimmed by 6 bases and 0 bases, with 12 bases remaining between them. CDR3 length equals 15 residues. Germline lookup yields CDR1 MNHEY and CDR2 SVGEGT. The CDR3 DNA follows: TGTGCCAGCAGGTTAGCAGGGTATAGCAATCAGCCCCAGCATTTT. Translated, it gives CASRLAGYSNQPQHF.

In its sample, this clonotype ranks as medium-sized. CDR3 sequence (DNA): TGTGCCAGTACCATGACGGGTCTTGGTGAGCAGTTCTTC. This codes for CASTMTGLGEQFF. The chain couples TRBV19 to TRBJ2-1; D gene uncertain. Trimming took off 7 bases at V and 9 bases at J, with 16 bases between the two ends. CDR3 length equals 13 residues. Germline V gives CDR1 LNHDA, CDR2 SQIVND (reference sequence).

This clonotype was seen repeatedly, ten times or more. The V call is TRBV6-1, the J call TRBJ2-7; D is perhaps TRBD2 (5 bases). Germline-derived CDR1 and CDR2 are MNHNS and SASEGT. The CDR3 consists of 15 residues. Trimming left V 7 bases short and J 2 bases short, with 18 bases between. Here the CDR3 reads CASKSRSGFTYEQYV. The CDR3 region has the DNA TGTGCCAGCAAATCGCGTTCGGGGTTCACCTACGAGCAGTACGTC.

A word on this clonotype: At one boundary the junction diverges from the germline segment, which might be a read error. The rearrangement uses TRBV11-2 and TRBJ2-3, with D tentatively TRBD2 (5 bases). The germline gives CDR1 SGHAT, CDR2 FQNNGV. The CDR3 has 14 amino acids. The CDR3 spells CASSLSGKTDTRYF. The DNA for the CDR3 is TGTGCCAGCAGCTTATCGGGGAAAACAGATACGCGGTATTTT. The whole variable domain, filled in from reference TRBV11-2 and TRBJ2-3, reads EAGVAQSPRYKIIEKRQSVAFWCNPISGHATLYWYQQILGQGPKLLIQFQNNGVVDDSQLPKDRFSAERLKGVDSTLKIQPAKLEDSAVYLCASSLSGKTDTRYFGPGTRLTVL.

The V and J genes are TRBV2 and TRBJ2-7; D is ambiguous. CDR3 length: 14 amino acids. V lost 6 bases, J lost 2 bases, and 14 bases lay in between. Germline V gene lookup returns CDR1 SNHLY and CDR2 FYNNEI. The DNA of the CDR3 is TGTGCCAGCAGAGCCTTGGCCGTAACCTACGAGCAGTACTTC. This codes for CASRALAVTYEQYF.

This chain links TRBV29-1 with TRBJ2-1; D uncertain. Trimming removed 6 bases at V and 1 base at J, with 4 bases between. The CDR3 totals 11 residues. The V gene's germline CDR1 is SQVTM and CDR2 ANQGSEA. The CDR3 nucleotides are TGCAGCGTCGGGTCCTACAATGAGCAGTTCTTC. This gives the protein CSVGSYNEQFF.

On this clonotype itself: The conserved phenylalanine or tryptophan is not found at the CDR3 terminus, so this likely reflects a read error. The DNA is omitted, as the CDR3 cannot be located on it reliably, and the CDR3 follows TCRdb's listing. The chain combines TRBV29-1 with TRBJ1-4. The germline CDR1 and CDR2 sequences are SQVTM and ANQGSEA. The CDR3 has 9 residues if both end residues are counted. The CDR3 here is CSAGEADNY.

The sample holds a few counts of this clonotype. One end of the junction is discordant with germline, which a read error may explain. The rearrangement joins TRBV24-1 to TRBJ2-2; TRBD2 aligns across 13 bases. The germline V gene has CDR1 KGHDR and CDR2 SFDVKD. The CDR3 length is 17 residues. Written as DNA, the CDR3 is TGTGCCAGCAGTTTCCGACTAGCGGGAGGGAACACCGGGGAGCTGTTTTTT. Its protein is CASSFRLAGGNTGELFF.

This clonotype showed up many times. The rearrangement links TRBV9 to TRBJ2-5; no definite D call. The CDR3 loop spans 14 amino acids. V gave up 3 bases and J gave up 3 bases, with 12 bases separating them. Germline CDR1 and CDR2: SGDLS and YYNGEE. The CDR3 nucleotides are TGTGCCAGCAGCGCAGATGGTCAGAAAGAGACCCAGTACTTC. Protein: CASSADGQKETQYF.

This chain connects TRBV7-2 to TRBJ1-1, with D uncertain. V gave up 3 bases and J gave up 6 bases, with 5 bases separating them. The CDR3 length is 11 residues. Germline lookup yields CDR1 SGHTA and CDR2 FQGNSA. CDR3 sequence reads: CASSLWSEAFF. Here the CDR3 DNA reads TGTGCCAGCAGCTTGTGGTCTGAAGCTTTCTTT.

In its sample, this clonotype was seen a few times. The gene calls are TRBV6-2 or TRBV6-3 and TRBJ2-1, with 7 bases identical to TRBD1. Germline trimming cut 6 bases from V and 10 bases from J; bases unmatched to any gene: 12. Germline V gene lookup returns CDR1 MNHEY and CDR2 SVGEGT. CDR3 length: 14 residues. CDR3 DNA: TGTGCCAGCAGGTTCCCGGGACAGTATAGCGAGCAGTTCTTC. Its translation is CASRFPGQYSEQFF.

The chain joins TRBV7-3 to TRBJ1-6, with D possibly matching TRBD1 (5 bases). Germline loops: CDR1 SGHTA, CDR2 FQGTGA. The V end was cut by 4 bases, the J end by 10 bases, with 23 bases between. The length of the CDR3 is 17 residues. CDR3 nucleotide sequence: TGTGCCAGCAGCTCCCCCTTCGGGGGTCGGTCTGTGTCACCCCTCCACTTT. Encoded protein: CASSSPFGGRSVSPLHF.

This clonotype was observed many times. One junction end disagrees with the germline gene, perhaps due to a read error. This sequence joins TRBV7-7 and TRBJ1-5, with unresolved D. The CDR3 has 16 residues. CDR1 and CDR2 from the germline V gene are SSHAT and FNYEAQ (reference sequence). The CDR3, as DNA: TGTGCTAGCAGCTTAAGGCAGGCCAATAGCAATCAGCCCCAGCATTTT. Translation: CASSLRQANSNQPQHF.

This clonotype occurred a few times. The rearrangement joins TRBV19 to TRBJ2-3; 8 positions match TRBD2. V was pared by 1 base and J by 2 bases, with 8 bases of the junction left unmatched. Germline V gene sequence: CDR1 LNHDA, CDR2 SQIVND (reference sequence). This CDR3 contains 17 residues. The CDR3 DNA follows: TGTGCCAGTAGTATAGCCACTAGCGGTAGTACCACAGATACGCAGTATTTT. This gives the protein CASSIATSGSTTDTQYF.

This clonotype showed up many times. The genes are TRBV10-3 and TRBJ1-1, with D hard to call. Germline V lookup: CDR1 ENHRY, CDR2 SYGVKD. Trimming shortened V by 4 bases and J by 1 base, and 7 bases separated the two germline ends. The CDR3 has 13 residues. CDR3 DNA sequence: TGTGCCATCAGTGGACGGAAGAACACTGAAGCTTTCTTT. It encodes CAISGRKNTEAFF.